This T cell receptor (beta chain) was identified in a study of blood T cell repertoires in COVID-19. Per germline, CDR1 SGHVS and CDR2 FQNEAQ. This CDR3 has 17 amino acids. V lost 2 bases and J lost 0, with 14 bases in between. Measured with immunoSEQ multiplex PCR; TCRdb has only the in-frame clones, and not every one. The data contain 200,000 to 300,000 clones, 91% of them singletons. The gene calls are TRBV7-8 and TRBJ1-5; D might be TRBD1 (5 bases). The sample comprised peripheral blood. The clonotype originates from a person between 18 and 30 years old with COVID-19, enrolled during active disease. CDR3 amino acids: CASSLSTAGYSNQPQHF. In nucleotides, the CDR3 is TGTGCCAGCAGCTTATCGACAGCGGGCTATAGCAATCAGCCCCAGCATTTT.